This is a list of T cell receptor beta chains from one sample in a study of OX40 agonist ivuxolimab in advanced cancers. The repertoire was sequenced with immunoSEQ multiplex PCR; TCRdb's copy has only in-frame clones and lacks some. The sample lists approximately 50,000 clones; 84% were seen once. The input for sequencing was CD4+ or CD8+ T cells sorted from blood, taken in a trial of the OX40 agonist ivuxolimab. All receptors come from an adult with an advanced solid tumor such as melanoma, head and neck, liver or kidney cancer. Both conserved end residues are part of each CDR3. A D gene is named only where the DNA matches it firmly. Only some rows state a clone size, as once, few, many or a class for expanded clones.

CDR3	DNA	D	size	V	J
CASSPAGAIYSPLHF	TGTGCCAGCAGTCCTGCAGGGGCGATTTATTCACCCCTCCACTTT	-	-	TRBV19	TRBJ1-6
CASSLQGDEQFF	TGTGCCAGCAGCCTTCAGGGGGATGAGCAGTTCTTC	TRBD1	-	TRBV11-3	TRBJ2-1
CASRELGTSNEKLFF	TGTGCCAGCAGAGAACTCGGGACATCTAATGAAAAACTGTTTTTT	-	-	TRBV6-5	TRBJ1-4
CASSKGRRKQETQYF	TGTGCCAGCAGTAAGGGACGACGGAAGCAAGAGACCCAGTACTTC	-	-	TRBV6-5	TRBJ2-5
CASSLRLAGGEQYF	TGTGCCAGCAGCCTTCGACTAGCGGGAGGGGAGCAGTACTTC	TRBD2	-	TRBV7-8	TRBJ2-7
CASSQTGGSTEAFF	TGTGCCAGCAGTCAGACAGGTGGAAGCACTGAAGCTTTCTTT	-	-	TRBV6-1	TRBJ1-1
CASSTGLDGTEAFF	TGTGCCAGCAGCACCGGACTAGATGGCACTGAAGCTTTCTTT	-	-	TRBV7-2	TRBJ1-1
CASSPRGAPYGYTF	TGTGCCAGTAGTCCCCGTGGGGCGCCCTATGGCTACACCTTC	-	once	TRBV19	TRBJ1-2
CSVDTGAIGQPQHF	TGCAGCGTTGATACAGGGGCTATAGGTCAGCCCCAGCATTTT	TRBD1	-	TRBV29-1	TRBJ1-5
CASSLGAYSGANVLTF	TGTGCCAGCAGCTTAGGTGCCTACTCTGGGGCCAACGTCCTGACTTTC	-	-	TRBV7-7	TRBJ2-6
CASTTGRQSSYNEQFF	TGTGCCAGCACGACGGGACGGCAGAGCTCCTACAATGAGCAGTTCTTC	-	-	TRBV2	TRBJ2-1
CASTRSRGSSYEQYF	TGTGCCAGCACGAGGTCCCGGGGGAGCTCCTACGAGCAGTACTTC	-	-	TRBV6-5	TRBJ2-7
CASSEVWGTEAFF	TGTGCCAGCAGTGAAGTGTGGGGAACTGAAGCTTTCTTT	-	-	TRBV6-1	TRBJ1-1
CASRGGQSYEQYF	TGTGCCAGCAGGGGGGGACAGAGCTACGAGCAGTACTTC	-	-	TRBV2	TRBJ2-7
CSARTEVAQYF	TGCAGTGCTCGGACTGAAGTGGCCCAGTACTTC	-	-	TRBV20-1	TRBJ2-5
CASSISVTGLVPPPNQPQHF	TGTGCCAGTAGTATTTCCGTGACGGGACTTGTCCCCCCCCCAAATCAGCCCCAGCATTTT	-	-	TRBV19	TRBJ1-5
CAWSKEAGNEKLFF	TGTGCCTGGAGTAAGGAGGCGGGTAATGAAAAACTGTTTTTT	-	-	TRBV30	TRBJ1-4